This T cell receptor beta chain was retrieved from a study of blood T cell repertoires in COVID-19. The V gene's germline CDR1 is SGHTA and CDR2 FQGNSA. Trimming took 4 bases from V and 0 from J, leaving 7 bases between them. The CDR3 runs to 13 residues. Seattle participants joined during active infection and were tracked over time. Clones were read by immunoSEQ multiplex PCR, and TCRdb kept only the in-frame ones, dropping some. Of about 200,000 clones in the sample, roughly nine tenths were seen once. Sequencing used peripheral blood. The chain recombines TRBV7-2 with TRBJ2-7; D is undetermined. The sequence came from a woman aged 50 to 60 with COVID-19, enrolled during active disease. In DNA form, the CDR3 reads TGTGCCAGCAGCTCCCTCCCCTCCTACGAGCAGTACTTC. Translating it yields CASSSLPSYEQYF.